This TCR beta chain came from a study of T-cell memory formation after mild COVID-19. Trimming stripped 8 bases from V and 7 bases from J, with 11 bases between. Germline V gene lookup returns CDR1 WSHSY and CDR2 SAAADI. The CDR3 spans 11 residues. TCRdb redid the calling of the 5' RACE reads with MiXCR, one entry per CDR3 protein. The table lists hundreds of thousands of distinct CDR3 sequences, about a sixth of them singletons. Sequences were obtained from PBMCs or a T cell subset sorted from them (not recorded which). The source is a man in his late teens or twenties who had mild COVID-19 (a few samples of this study predate the infection). Cell type and time point are not known. The chain links TRBV10-2 to TRBJ2-5, with TRBD1 as a possible D gene (6 bases). CDR3 in DNA: TGCGCCAGCCAGGGGCCGGGGACCCAGTACTTC. It translates to CASQGPGTQYF.